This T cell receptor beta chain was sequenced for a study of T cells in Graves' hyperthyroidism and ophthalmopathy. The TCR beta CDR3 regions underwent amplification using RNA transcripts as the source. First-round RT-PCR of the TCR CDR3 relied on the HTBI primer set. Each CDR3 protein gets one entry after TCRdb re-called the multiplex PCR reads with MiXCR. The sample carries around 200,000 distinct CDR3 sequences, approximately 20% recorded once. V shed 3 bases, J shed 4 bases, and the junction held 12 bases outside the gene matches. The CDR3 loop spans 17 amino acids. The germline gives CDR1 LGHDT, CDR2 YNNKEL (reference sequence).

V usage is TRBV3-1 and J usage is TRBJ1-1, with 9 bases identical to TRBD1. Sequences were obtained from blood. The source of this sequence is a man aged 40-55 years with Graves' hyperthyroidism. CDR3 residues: CASSHLWGQGTGTEAFF. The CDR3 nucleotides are TGTGCCAGCAGCCATCTCTGGGGACAGGGAACGGGCACTGAAGCTTTCTTT. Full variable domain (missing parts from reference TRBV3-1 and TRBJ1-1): DTAVSQTPKYLVTQMGNDKSIKCEQNLGHDTMYWYKQDSKKFLKIMFSYNNKELIINETVPNRFSPKSPDKAHLNLHINSLELGDSAVYFCASSHLWGQGTGTEAFFGQGTRLTVV.